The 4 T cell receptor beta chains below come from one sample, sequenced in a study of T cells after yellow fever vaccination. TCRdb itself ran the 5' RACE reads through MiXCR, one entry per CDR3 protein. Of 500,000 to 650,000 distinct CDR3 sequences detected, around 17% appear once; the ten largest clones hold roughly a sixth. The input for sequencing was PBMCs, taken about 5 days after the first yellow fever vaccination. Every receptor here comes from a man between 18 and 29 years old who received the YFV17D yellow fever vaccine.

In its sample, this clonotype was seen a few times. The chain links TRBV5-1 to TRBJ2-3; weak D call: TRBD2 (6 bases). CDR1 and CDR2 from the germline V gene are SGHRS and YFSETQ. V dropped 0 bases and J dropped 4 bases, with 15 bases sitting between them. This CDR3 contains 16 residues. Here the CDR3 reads CASSLAVREPPDTQYF. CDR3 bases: TGCGCCAGCAGCTTGGCGGTACGGGAGCCCCCAGATACGCAGTATTTT.

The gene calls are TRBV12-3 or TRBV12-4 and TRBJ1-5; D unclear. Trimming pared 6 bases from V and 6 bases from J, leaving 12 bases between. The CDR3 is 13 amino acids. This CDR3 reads CASRQSRTQPQHF. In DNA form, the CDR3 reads TGTGCCAGCAGACAGAGCCGGACTCAGCCCCAGCATTTT.

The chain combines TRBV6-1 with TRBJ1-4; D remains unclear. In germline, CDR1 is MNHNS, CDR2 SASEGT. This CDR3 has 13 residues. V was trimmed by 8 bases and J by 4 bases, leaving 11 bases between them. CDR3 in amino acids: CASGQVDNEKLFF. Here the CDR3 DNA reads TGTGCCAGCGGGCAGGTGGATAATGAAAAACTGTTTTTT.

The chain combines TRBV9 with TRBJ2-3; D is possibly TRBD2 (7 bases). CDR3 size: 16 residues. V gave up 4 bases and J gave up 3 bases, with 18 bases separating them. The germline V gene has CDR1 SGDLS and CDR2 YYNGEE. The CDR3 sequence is CASSPGGGRRTDTQYF. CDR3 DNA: TGTGCCAGCAGCCCCGGCGGGGGCCGGAGAACAGATACGCAGTATTTT.